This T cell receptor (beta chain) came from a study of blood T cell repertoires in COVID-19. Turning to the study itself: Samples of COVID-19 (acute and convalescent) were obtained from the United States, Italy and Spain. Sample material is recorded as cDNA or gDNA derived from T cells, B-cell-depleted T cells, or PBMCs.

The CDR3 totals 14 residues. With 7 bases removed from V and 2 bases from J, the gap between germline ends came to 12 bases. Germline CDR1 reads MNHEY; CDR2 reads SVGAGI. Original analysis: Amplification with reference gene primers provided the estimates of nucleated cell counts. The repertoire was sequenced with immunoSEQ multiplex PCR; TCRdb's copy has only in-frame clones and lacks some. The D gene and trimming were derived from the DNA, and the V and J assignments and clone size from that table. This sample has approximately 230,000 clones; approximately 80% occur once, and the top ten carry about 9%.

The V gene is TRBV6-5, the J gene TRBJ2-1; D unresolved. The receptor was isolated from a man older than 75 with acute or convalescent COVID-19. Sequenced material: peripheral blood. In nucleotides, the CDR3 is TGTGCCAGCACCCAAAGCAGGCCCTACAATGAGCAGTTCTTC. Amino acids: CASTQSRPYNEQFF.